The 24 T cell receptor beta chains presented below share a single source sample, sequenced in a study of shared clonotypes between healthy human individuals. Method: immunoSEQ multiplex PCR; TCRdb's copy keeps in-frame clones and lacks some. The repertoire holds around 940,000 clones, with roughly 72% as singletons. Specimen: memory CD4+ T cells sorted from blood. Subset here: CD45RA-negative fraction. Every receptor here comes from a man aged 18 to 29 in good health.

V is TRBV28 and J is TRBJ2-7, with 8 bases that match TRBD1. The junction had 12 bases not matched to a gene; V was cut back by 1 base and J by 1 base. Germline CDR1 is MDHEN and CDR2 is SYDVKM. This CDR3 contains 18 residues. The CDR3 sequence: CASSLYTERGDRSYEQYF. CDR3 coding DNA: TGTGCCAGCAGTTTATATACAGAGAGGGGGGACAGGTCCTACGAGCAGTACTTC. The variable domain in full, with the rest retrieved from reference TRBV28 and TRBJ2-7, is DVKVTQSSRYLVKRTGEKVFLECVQDMDHENMFWYRQDPGLGLRLIYFSYDVKMKEKGDIPEGYSVSREKKERFSLILESASTNQTSMYLCASSLYTERGDRSYEQYFGPGTRLTVT.

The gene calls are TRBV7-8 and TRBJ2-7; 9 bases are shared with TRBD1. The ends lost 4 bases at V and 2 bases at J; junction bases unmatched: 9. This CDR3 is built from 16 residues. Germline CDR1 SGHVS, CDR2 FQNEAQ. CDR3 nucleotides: TGTGCCAGCAGCTCTCAAACAGGGGGCACAGCCTACGAGCAGTACTTC. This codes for CASSSQTGGTAYEQYF.

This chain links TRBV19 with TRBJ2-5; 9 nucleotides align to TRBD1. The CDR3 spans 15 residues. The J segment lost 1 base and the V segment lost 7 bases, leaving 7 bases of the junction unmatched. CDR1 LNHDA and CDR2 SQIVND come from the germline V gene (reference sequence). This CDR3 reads CASTPGTGPQETQYF. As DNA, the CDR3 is TGTGCCAGTACCCCCGGGACAGGGCCCCAAGAGACCCAGTACTTC.

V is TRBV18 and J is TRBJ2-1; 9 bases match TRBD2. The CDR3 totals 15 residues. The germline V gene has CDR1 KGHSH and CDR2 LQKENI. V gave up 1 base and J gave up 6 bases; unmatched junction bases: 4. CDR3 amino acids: CASSPQLAGSNEQFF. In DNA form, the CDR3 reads TGTGCCAGCTCACCACAGCTAGCGGGGTCCAATGAGCAGTTCTTC.

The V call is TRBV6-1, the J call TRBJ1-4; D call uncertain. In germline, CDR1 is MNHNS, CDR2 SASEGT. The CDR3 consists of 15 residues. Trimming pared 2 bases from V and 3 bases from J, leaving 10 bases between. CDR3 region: CASSERIPANEKLFF. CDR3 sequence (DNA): TGTGCCAGCAGTGAACGGATTCCGGCTAATGAAAAACTGTTTTTT.

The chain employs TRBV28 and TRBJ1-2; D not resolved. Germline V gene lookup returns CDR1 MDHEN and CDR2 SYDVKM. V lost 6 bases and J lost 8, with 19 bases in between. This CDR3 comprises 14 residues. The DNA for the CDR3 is TGTGCCAGCAGAACAACCCTAGAAGGGAGCGGCTACACCTTC. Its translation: CASRTTLEGSGYTF.

The CDR3 loop reads CASSLEHTEAFF. The CDR3 DNA reads as TGTGCCAGCAGTCTCGAACACACTGAAGCTTTCTTT. The chain links TRBV28 to TRBJ1-1; D remains unclear. In germline, CDR1 is MDHEN, CDR2 SYDVKM. The CDR3 contains 12 residues. Trimming took off 5 bases at V and 3 bases at J, with 7 bases between the two ends.

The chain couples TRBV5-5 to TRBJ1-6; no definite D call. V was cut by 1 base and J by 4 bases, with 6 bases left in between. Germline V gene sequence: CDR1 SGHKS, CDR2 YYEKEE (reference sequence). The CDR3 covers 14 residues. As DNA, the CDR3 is TGTGCCAGCAGCTTGTTGCCATATAATTCACCCCTCCACTTT. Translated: CASSLLPYNSPLHF.

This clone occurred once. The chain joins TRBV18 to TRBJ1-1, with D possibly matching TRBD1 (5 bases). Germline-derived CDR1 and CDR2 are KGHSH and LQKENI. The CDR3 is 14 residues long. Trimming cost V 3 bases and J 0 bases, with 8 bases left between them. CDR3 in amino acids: CASSPGDLNTEAFF. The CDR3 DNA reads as TGTGCCAGCTCACCCGGGGACCTGAACACTGAAGCTTTCTTT. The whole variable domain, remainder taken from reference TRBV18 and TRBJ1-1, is NAGVMQNPRHLVRRRGQEARLRCSPMKGHSHVYWYRQLPEEGLKFMVYLQKENIIDESGMPKERFSAEFPKEGPSILRIQQVVRGDSAAYFCASSPGDLNTEAFFGQGTRLTVV.

DNA of the CDR3: TGCGCCAGCAGCCATGACAGCGGGGGCGCCGCCCGGGAGCAGTTCTTC. Residues: CASSHDSGGAAREQFF. The rearrangement uses TRBV4-1 and TRBJ2-1; the match to TRBD2 covers 8 bases. The CDR3 has 16 amino acids. CDR1 and CDR2 from the germline V gene are MGHRA and YSYEKL. Trimming cost V 3 bases and J 10 bases; bases outside gene matches: 14.

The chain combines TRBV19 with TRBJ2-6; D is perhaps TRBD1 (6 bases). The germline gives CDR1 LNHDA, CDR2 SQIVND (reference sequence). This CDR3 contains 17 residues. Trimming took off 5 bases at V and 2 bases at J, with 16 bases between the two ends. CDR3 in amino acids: CASSLLTGSPGANVLTF. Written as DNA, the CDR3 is TGTGCCAGTAGTCTCTTGACAGGCTCTCCTGGGGCCAACGTCCTGACTTTC.

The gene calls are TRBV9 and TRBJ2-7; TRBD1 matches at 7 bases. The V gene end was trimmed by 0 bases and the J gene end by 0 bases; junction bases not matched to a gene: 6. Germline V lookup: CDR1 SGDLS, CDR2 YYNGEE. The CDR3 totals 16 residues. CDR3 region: CASSVASDRISYEQYF. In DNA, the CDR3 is TGTGCCAGCAGCGTAGCTTCGGACAGGATCTCCTACGAGCAGTACTTC.

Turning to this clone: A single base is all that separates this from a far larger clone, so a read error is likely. CDR3: CSVVQGAYLGEAFF. In DNA form, the CDR3 reads TGCAGCGTTGTGCAGGGGGCGTATTTAGGTGAAGCTTTCTTT. The chain carries TRBV29-1 and TRBJ1-1; 8 bases are a match to TRBD1. Germline assignment: CDR1 SQVTM and CDR2 ANQGSEA. This CDR3 is 14 amino acids long. J was trimmed by 7 bases and V by 4 bases; bases with no gene match: 11.

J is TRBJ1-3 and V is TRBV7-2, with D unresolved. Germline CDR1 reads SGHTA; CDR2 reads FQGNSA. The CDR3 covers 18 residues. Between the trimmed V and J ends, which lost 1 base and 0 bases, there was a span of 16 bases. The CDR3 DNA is TGTGCCAGCAGCTTAGTAGGGCAAGACCGTTTCTCTGGAAACACCATATATTTT. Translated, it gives CASSLVGQDRFSGNTIYF. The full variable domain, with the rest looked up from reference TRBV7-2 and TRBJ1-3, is GAGVSQSPSNKVTEKGKDVELRCDPISGHTALYWYRQSLGQGLEFLIYFQGNSAPDKSGLPSDRFSAERTGGSVSTLTIQRTQQEDSAVYLCASSLVGQDRFSGNTIYFGEGSWLTVV.

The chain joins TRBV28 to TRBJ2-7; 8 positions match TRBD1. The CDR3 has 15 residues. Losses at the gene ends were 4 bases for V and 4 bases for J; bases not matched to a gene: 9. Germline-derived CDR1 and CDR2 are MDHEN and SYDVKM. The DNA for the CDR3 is TGTGCCAGCAGTTCCGGACAGGGACGAATGTACGAGCAGTACTTC. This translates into CASSSGQGRMYEQYF.

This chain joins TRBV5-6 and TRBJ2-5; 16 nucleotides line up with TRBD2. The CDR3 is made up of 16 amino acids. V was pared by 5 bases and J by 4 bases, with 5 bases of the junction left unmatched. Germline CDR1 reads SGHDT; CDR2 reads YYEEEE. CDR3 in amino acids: CASSGGLAGGLETQYF. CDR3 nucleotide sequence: TGTGCCAGCAGTGGGGGACTAGCGGGAGGGCTAGAGACCCAGTACTTC. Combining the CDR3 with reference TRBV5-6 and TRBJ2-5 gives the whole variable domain DAGVTQSPTHLIKTRGQQVTLRCSPKSGHDTVSWYQQALGQGPQFIFQYYEEEERQRGNFPDRFSGHQFPNYSSELNVNALLLGDSALYLCASSGGLAGGLETQYFGPGTRLLVL.

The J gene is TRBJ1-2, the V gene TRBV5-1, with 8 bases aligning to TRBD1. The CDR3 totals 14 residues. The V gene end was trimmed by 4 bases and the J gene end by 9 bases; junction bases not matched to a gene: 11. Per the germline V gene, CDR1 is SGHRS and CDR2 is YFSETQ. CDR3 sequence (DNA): TGCGCCAGCAGCCCCCGTGGGGACAGGAGCCGCTACACCTTC. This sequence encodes CASSPRGDRSRYTF.

CDR3 in DNA: TGTGCCAGTCTCTCCACCGGGACAGGGAACGGCTACACCTTC. It codes for CASLSTGTGNGYTF. J is TRBJ1-2 and V is TRBV6-1; 9 bases agree with TRBD1. The CDR3 has 14 residues. The V gene's germline CDR1 is MNHNS and CDR2 SASEGT. The V segment lost 9 bases and the J segment 8 bases; nucleotides outside the gene matches: 13.

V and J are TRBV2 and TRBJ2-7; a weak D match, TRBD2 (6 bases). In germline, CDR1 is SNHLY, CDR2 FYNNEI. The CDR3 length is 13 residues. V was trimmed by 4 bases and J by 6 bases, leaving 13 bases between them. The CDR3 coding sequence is TGTGCCAGCAGTGTGACGGGAGTTGGCGAGCAGTACTTC. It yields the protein CASSVTGVGEQYF.

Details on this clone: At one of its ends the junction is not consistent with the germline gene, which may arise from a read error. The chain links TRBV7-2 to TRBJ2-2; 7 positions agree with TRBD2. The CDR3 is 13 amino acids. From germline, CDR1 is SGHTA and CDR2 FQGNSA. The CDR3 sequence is CASSLADLGELFF. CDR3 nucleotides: TGTGCCAGCAGCCTAGCGGACCTCGGGGAGCTGTTTTTT.

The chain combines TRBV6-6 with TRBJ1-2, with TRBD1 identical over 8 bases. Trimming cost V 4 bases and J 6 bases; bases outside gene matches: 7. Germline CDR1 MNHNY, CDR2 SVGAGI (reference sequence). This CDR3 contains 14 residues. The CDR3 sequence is CASSSSTGANGYTF. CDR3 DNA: TGTGCCAGCAGTTCCTCGACAGGGGCGAATGGCTACACCTTC.

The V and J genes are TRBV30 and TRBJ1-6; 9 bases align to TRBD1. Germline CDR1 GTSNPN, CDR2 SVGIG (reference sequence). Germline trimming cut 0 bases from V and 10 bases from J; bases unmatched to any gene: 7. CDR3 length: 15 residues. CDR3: CAWSVGGTGRSPLHF. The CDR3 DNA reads TGTGCCTGGAGTGTGGGGGGGACAGGGAGATCACCCCTCCACTTT.

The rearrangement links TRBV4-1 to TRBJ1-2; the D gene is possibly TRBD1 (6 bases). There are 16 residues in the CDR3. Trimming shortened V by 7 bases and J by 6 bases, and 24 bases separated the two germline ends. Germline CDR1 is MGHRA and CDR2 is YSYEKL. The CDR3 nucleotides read TGCGCCAGCAAGGTGGTAGCAGGACAGCAGAAGGATGGCTACACCTTC. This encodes CASKVVAGQQKDGYTF.

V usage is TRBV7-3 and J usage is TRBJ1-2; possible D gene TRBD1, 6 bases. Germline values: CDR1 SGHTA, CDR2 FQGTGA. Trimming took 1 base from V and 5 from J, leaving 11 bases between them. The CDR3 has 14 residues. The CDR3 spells CASSLSGQTYGYTF. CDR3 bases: TGTGCCAGCAGCTTAAGTGGACAGACATATGGCTACACCTTC.